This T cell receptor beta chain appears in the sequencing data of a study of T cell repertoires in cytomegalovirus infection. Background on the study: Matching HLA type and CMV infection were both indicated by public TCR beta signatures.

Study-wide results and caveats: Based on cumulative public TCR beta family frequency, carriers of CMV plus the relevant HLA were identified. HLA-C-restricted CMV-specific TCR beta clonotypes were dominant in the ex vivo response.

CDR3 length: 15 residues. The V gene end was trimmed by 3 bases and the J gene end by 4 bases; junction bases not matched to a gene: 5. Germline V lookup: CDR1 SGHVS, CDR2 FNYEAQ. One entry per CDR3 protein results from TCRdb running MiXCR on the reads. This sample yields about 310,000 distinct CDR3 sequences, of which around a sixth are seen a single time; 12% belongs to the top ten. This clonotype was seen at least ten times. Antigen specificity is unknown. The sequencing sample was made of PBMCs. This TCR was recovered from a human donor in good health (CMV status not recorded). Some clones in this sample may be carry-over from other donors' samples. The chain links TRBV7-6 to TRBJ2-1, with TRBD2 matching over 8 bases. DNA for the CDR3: TGTGCCAGCAGCTTTTCCGGCGGGGGGTACAATGAGCAGTTCTTC. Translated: CASSFSGGGYNEQFF.